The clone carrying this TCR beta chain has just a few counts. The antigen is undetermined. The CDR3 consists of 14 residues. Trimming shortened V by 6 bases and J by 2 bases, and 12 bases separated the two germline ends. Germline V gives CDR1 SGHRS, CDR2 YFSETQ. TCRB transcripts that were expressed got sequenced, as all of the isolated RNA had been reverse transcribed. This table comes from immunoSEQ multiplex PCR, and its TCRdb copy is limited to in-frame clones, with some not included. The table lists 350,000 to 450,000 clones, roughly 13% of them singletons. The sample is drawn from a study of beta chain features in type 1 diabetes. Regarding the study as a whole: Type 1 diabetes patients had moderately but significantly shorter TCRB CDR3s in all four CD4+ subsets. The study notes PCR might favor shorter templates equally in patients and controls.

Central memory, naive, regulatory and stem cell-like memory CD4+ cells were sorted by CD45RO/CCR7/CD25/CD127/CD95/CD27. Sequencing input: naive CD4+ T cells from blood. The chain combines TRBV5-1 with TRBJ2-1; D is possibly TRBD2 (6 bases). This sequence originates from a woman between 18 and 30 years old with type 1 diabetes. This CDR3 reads CASKDGGAYNEQFF. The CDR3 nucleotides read TGCGCCAGCAAGGACGGGGGAGCCTACAATGAGCAGTTCTTC.